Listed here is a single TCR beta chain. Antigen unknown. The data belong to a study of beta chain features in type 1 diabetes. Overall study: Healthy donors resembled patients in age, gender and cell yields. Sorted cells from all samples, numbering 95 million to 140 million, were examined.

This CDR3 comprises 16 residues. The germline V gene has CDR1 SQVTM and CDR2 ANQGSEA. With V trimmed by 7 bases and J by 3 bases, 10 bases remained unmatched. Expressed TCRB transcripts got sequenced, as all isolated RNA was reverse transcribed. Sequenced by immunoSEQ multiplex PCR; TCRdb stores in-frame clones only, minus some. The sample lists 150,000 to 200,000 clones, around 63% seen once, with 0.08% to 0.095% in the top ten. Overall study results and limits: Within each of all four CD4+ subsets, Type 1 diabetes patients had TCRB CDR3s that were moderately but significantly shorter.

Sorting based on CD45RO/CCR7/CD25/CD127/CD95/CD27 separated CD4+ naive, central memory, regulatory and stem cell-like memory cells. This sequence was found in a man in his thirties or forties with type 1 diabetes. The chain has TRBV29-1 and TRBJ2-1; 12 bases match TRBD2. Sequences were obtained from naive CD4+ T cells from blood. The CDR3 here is CSDQTSGGLDYNEQFF. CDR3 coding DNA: TGCAGCGACCAGACTAGCGGGGGATTGGACTACAATGAGCAGTTCTTC.